This is a list of T cell receptor beta chains from one sample in a study of regulatory T cells in long-lasting Graves disease. TCRdb ran MiXCR on the multiplex PCR reads and lists one entry per CDR3 protein. The sample includes 250,000 or so distinct CDR3 sequences, 20% of them seen just once. This specimen consisted of peripheral blood mononuclear cells (PBMCs), obtained at new diagnosis, from a patient treated with antithyroid drugs. These receptors originate from a female donor with Graves disease. CDR3s include the opening cysteine and the closing phenylalanine or tryptophan. Fields, in order: J gene, clone size, D gene, V gene, CDR3 DNA, CDR3 protein. D genes are given only for firm matches. Size is stated for part of the rows, as once, few or many counts, or as a class when the clone is expanded.

TRBJ2-7	many	NA	TRBV3-1	TGTGCCAGCACCCGGACAGATCTCGCCGAGCAGTACTTC	CASTRTDLAEQYF
TRBJ2-4	few	NA	TRBV6-1	TGTGCCAGCAGTGGTGTTGTAGAGACGGATGGTATTCAGTACTTC	CASSGVVETDGIQYF
TRBJ2-5	many	NA	TRBV2	TGTGCCAGCAAAAAGGGGGACTGGTCCCAAGAGACCCAGTACTTC	CASKKGDWSQETQYF
TRBJ2-5	many	TRBD1	TRBV2	TGTGCCAGCAGGGCGGACAGGTTTTACCAAGAGACCCAGTACTTC	CASRADRFYQETQYF
TRBJ1-1	many	NA	TRBV5-5	TGTGCCAGCAGCTTACTGCGGGACACTGAAGCTTTCTTT	CASSLLRDTEAFF
TRBJ2-7	many	NA	TRBV20-1	TGCAGTGCCGCCCTGGGTCGAGCCTACGAGCAGTACTTC	CSAALGRAYEQYF
TRBJ2-4	many	NA	TRBV2	TGTGCCAGCCATGGGGCACTTGGGGTCTACGCCAAAAACATTCAGTACTTC	CASHGALGVYAKNIQYF
TRBJ2-3	many	TRBD2	TRBV10-2	TGCGCCAGCAGTGTAAGCGGGAGGGCAGATACGCAGTATTTT	CASSVSGRADTQYF
TRBJ2-7	many	NA	TRBV7-2	TGTGCCAGCAGCCAAGGTTCAGGGGCCTTCTCCTACGAGCAGTACTTC	CASSQGSGAFSYEQYF
TRBJ1-5	NA	NA	TRBV3-1	TGTGCCAGCAGTTACCGGTACAATCAGCCCCAGCATTTT	CASSYRYNQPQHF
TRBJ2-7	many	TRBD2	TRBV7-6	TGTGCCAGCAGCTTAGCGGGGCCCGGGGGGGAGCAGTACTTC	CASSLAGPGGEQYF
TRBJ2-3	NA	NA	TRBV6-1	TGTGCCAGCGCCTCCTCGGAGGATACGCAGTATTTT	CASASSEDTQYF
TRBJ1-6	many	NA	TRBV5-1	TGCGCCAGCAGTTTCGGACAGATAAATTCACCCCTCCACTTT	CASSFGQINSPLHF
TRBJ2-5	many	TRBD1	TRBV24-1	TGTGCCACCAGTGATAGGGGACAGGGAGTATCAGAGACCCAGTACTTC	CATSDRGQGVSETQYF
TRBJ2-7	many	NA	TRBV11-2	TGTGCCAGCAGCGCCCTCATGGGCAGAAACTACGAGCAGTACTTC	CASSALMGRNYEQYF
TRBJ1-2	many	NA	TRBV12-3/TRBV12-4	TGTGCCAGCAAGGCGGGGGCTAACTATGGCTACACCTTC	CASKAGANYGYTF
TRBJ1-3	NA	NA	TRBV28	TGTGCCAGGAGTTCCCCATGGCTTAGAAACACCATATATTTT	CARSSPWLRNTIYF
TRBJ2-1	many	TRBD2	TRBV20-1	TGCAGTGCTAGAGACCTTGGACTAGCGGGGAGTTTTCGGGGGAAAAGCTCCTACAATGAGCAGTTCTTC	CSARDLGLAGSFRGKSSYNEQFF
TRBJ2-5	many	NA	TRBV20-1	TGCAGTGCTAGTAACCGGGACAAAGGGCCGGAGACCCAGTACTTC	CSASNRDKGPETQYF
TRBJ2-7	many	TRBD2	TRBV4-2	TGTGCCAGCAGCCAAGATCTCGCGGGAGGATACGAGCAGTACTTC	CASSQDLAGGYEQYF
TRBJ2-5	many	NA	TRBV7-8	TGTGCCAGCAGCTTAGCGAACAGGGAAGAGACCCAGTACTTC	CASSLANREETQYF
TRBJ2-2	once	TRBD1	TRBV2	TGTGCCAGCCCTAGGACAGGGAACACCGGGGAGCTGTTTTTT	CASPRTGNTGELFF
TRBJ2-7	NA	NA	TRBV6-1	TGTGCCGGCAGGGCAAACGGGGCAGGATTCGAGCAGTACTTC	CAGRANGAGFEQYF
TRBJ2-1	few	TRBD2	TRBV20-1	TGCAGTGGGGAATATAGCGGGAGGGCCCCCCTGAATTACAATGAGCAGTTCTTC	CSGEYSGRAPLNYNEQFF
TRBJ2-2	once	TRBD2	TRBV12-3/TRBV12-4	TGTGCCAGCAACTCCCCTAGCGGGGGGGCAGGCGGGGAGCTGTTTTTT	CASNSPSGGAGGELFF
TRBJ2-5	many	TRBD2	TRBV5-5	TGTGCCAGCAGCTTGGGCCCAGGGAGGGGAGAGACCCAGTACTTC	CASSLGPGRGETQYF
TRBJ1-4	many	TRBD1	TRBV29-1	TGCAGCGTTGGTGGACAGGGTAGTGAAAAACTGTTTTTT	CSVGGQGSEKLFF
TRBJ2-3	many	NA	TRBV24-1	TGTGCCACCAGTGATGACGACGCGGGGGCGCTGAGAGATACGCAGTATTTT	CATSDDDAGALRDTQYF
TRBJ2-7	few	TRBD2	TRBV5-4	TGTGCCAGCAGCTTGGGACTAGGGCTAGCGGGGGAGTCCTACGAGCAGTACTTC	CASSLGLGLAGESYEQYF
TRBJ2-2	few	NA	TRBV20-1	TGCAGTGCTAGAGATAATGGGGGGCCCGGGGAGCTGTTTTTT	CSARDNGGPGELFF
TRBJ2-1	NA	TRBD2	TRBV5-1	TGCGCCAGCAGTACCGGGACTAGCGGGAGTAGACAGTTCTTC	CASSTGTSGSRQFF
TRBJ2-1	many	NA	TRBV4-2	TGTGCCAGCAGCCAAGATACCGGGAACTCCTACAATGAGCAGTTCTTC	CASSQDTGNSYNEQFF
TRBJ2-7	many	TRBD1	TRBV7-2	TGTGCCAGCAGCTTAGTAGGGACAGTTTCCCACGAGCAGTACTTC	CASSLVGTVSHEQYF
TRBJ2-1	many	NA	TRBV10-3	TGTGCCATCAGTGCTGCGAATGAGCAGTTCTTC	CAISAANEQFF
TRBJ2-7	many	NA	TRBV27	TGTGCCAGCAGTCTCCTATCCGTGGGCTCTAGCTCCTACGAGCAGTACTTC	CASSLLSVGSSSYEQYF
TRBJ2-7	many	TRBD1	TRBV7-9	TGTGCCAGCAGCGACCCGGGACAGGGATACGAGCAGTACTTC	CASSDPGQGYEQYF
TRBJ2-5	NA	TRBD1	TRBV20-1	TGCAGTGCCAAGGGGGCGTTATGGTTGGGACAGGGGGTGGGAGAGACCCAGTACTTC	CSAKGALWLGQGVGETQYF
TRBJ1-6	many	NA	TRBV12-3/TRBV12-4	TGTGCCAGCAGTTCCGGACAGCCCAGTAATTCACCCCTCCACTTT	CASSSGQPSNSPLHF
TRBJ2-7	many	NA	TRBV7-9	TGTGCCAGCAGCTTATTTGACGAGCAGTACTTC	CASSLFDEQYF
TRBJ1-2	NA	NA	TRBV15	TGTGCCACCAGCCATGAGGGTTTCTATGGCTACACCTTC	CATSHEGFYGYTF
TRBJ1-1	few	NA	TRBV7-2	TGTGCCAGCAGCTCCGACGGACCCATGAACACTGAAGCTTTCTTT	CASSSDGPMNTEAFF
TRBJ2-3	many	NA	TRBV10-1	TGCGCCAGCAGTGCGGCCAGACCCACAGATACGCAGTATTTT	CASSAARPTDTQYF